This T cell receptor beta chain originates from a study of cytomegalovirus exposure and HLA in healthy donors. In its sample, this clone was seen once. V shed 4 bases and J 3 bases; nucleotides not matched to a gene: 6. Germline lookup yields CDR1 SGHNT and CDR2 YYREEE (reference sequence). This CDR3 contains 15 residues. PCR used 60 Vbeta primers and 13 Jbeta primers. The method was immunoSEQ multiplex PCR; TCRdb's version includes in-frame clones alone and lacks a portion of them. The data show around 160,000 clones, 60% to 85% seen once. This sequence originates from a man aged 45-60 years in good health and CMV-seropositive. This chain links TRBV5-4 with TRBJ2-3; 9 nucleotides line up with TRBD2. Sequenced material: PBMCs. The CDR3 DNA is TGTGCCAGCAGCCCTCAGCGGGGGGAAACAGATACGCAGTATTTT. It yields the protein CASSPQRGETDTQYF.